This TCR beta chain was sequenced during a study of blood T cells in healthy people across ages. Isolation per sample recovered at least 7 million PBMCs. CDR3 length: 16 amino acids. The germline CDR1 and CDR2 sequences are LGHDT and YNNKEL (reference sequence). Then a second PCR, running roughly 6 to 11 cycles, was carried out with a sample-barcoded 5' primer and a J-beta primer mix. TCRdb itself ran the 5' RACE reads through MiXCR, one entry per CDR3 protein. The sample has 1,100,000 or so distinct CDR3 sequences, under 55% seen once. Remarks on this clonotype: Its specificity is not known. At one of its ends the junction is not consistent with the germline gene, which may arise from a read error.

The study, taken as a whole, reports: Per million T cells, TCR beta diversity dropped roughly linearly as age increased.

The receptor was isolated from a woman aged 60-75 years in good health. The genes are TRBV3-1 and TRBJ2-6; 7 bases are a match to TRBD1. Sequencing was done on a sample of blood. As DNA, the CDR3 is TGTGCCAACAGCGGTAGGACAGGTACTGGGGCCAACGTCCTGACTTTC. Translated, it gives CANSGRTGTGANVLTF.